This T cell receptor beta chain was sequenced in a study of cytomegalovirus exposure and HLA in healthy donors. Between the trimmed V and J ends, which lost 2 bases and 4 bases, there was a span of 8 bases. CDR3 size: 13 residues. The germline CDR1 and CDR2 sequences are SEHNR and FQNEAQ (reference sequence). Points from the study as a whole: The authors later found TCR association rates varying by HLA locus, with DRB1 most and HLA-C fewest.

This clone has more than one count but fewer than ten. The antigen remains undetermined. Primers included in the PCR were 60 Vbeta and 13 Jbeta primers. The protocol was immunoSEQ multiplex PCR, while the TCRdb copy is restricted to in-frame clones and leaves out a portion. The profile shows 110,000 or so clones, around 75% of them singletons. The receptor's source is a woman aged 40 to 49 in good health and CMV-seropositive. V and J are TRBV7-9 and TRBJ1-1; D is perhaps TRBD1 (6 bases). The material sequenced was PBMCs. CDR3 bases: TGTGCCAGCAGCTTAAACAGGGCCACTGAAGCTTTCTTT. It is translated as CASSLNRATEAFF.